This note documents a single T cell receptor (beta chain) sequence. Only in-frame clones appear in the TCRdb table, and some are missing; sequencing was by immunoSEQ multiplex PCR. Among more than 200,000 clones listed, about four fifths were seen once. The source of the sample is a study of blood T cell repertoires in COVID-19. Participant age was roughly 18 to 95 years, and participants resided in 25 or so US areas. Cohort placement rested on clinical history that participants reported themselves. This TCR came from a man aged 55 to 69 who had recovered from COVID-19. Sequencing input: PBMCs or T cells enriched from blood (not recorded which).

The CDR3 sequence is CASSSGQGYSYEQYF. The CDR3 nucleotides read TGTGCCAGCAGTTCCGGACAGGGATATTCCTACGAGCAGTACTTC. The chain combines TRBV6-2 or TRBV6-3 with TRBJ2-7; 8 nucleotides match TRBD1. V shed 4 bases, J shed 1 base, and the junction held 6 bases outside the gene matches. Germline lookup yields CDR1 MNHEY and CDR2 SVGEGT. The CDR3 sequence is 15 residues long.